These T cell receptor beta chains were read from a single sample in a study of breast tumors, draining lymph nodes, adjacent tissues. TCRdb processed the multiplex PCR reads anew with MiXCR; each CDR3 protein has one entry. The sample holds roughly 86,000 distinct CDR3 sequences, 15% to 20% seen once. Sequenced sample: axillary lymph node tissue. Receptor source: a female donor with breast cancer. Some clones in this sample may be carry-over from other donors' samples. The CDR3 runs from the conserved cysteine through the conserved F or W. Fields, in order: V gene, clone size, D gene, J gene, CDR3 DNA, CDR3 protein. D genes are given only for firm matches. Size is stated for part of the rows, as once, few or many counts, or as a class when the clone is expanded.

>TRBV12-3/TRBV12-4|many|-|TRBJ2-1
TGTGCCAGCAGTTTTAGTGGATGGTCCAATGAGCAGTTCTTC
CASSFSGWSNEQFF
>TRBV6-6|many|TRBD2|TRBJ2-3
TGTGCCAGCAGTTACTCCCCAGCGGGAGGTGTAGATACGCAGTATTTT
CASSYSPAGGVDTQYF
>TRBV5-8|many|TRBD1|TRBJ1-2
TGTGCCAGCAGCCCCAGGACAGGAGGGTACTATGGCTACACCTTC
CASSPRTGGYYGYTF
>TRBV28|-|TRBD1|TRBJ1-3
TGTGCCAGTGACAGGGGCTCTGGAAACACCATATATTTT
CASDRGSGNTIYF
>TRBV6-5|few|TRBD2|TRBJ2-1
TGTGCCAGCAGTTACGGTTTTATCAGGCTAGCGGGAGGAGGAGAGCAGTTCTTC
CASSYGFIRLAGGGEQFF
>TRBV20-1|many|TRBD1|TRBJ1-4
TGCAGTGCCGACAGGGCGACTAATGAAAAACTGTTTTTT
CSADRATNEKLFF
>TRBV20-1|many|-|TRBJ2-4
TGCAGTGCTCAACAGGGTAGCCATGGAAACATTCAGTACTTC
CSAQQGSHGNIQYF
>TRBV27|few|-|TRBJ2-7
TGTGCCAGCAGTAACGCACTCTTGGGAGGGGGTATCTACGAGCAGTACTTC
CASSNALLGGGIYEQYF
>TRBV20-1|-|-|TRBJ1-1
TGCAGTGCTAGAAGGGTGACTGAAGCTTTCTTT
CSARRVTEAFF
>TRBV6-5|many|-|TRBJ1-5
TGTGCCAGCAGACCATCCAGGGTCCCCAATCAGCCCCAGCATTTT
CASRPSRVPNQPQHF
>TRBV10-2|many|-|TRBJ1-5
TGCGCCAGCAGAGGGGGGGGAAATCAGCCCCAGCATTTT
CASRGGGNQPQHF
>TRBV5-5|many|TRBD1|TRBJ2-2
TGTGCCAGCAGCGTCCGGGACAGTCTGCCCACCGGGGAGCTGTTTTTT
CASSVRDSLPTGELFF
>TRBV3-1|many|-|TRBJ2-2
TGTGCCAGCAGCCGTTCCCAGGCCGAGCTGTTTTTT
CASSRSQAELFF
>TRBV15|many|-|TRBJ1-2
TGTGCCACCAGCCATGATGATGGGGGCTATGGCTACACCTTC
CATSHDDGGYGYTF
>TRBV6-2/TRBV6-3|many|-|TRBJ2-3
TGTGCCAGCAGTTCCCAGCGATTTACAGATACGCAGTATTTT
CASSSQRFTDTQYF
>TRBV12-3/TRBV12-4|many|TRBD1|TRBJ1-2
TGTGCCAGCAGTCGGGACAGGGGAAAAAGTGGCTACACCTTC
CASSRDRGKSGYTF
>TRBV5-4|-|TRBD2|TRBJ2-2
TGTGCCAGCAGCGGCCTAGCGGCGAACACCGGGGAGCTGTTTTTT
CASSGLAANTGELFF
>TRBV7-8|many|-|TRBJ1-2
TGTGCCAGCAGCTTAGTCCGCAACGGTGGCTACACCTTC
CASSLVRNGGYTF
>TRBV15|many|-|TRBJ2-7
TGTGCCACCAGCACCACCCTCGCCAACGAGCAGTACTTC
CATSTTLANEQYF
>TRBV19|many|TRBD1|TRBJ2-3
TGTGCCAGTAGAGAGGACAGGGGGGTTTTGGATACGCAGTATTTT
CASREDRGVLDTQYF
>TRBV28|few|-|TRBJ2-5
TGTGCCAGCAGCGAACCGGGTCAAGAGACCCAGTACTTC
CASSEPGQETQYF
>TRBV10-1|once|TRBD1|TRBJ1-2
TGCGCCAGCAGTAAGGACAGGGGGCCTGGCTACACCTTC
CASSKDRGPGYTF
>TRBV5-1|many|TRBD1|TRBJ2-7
TGCGCCAGCAGCTTGGCGGGGGCCAGGGGGCGGGAAGAGCAGTACTTC
CASSLAGARGREEQYF
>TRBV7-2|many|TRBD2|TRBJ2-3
TGTGCCAGCAGCTTCGGGACTAGCGGGGGCACAGATACGCAGTATTTT
CASSFGTSGGTDTQYF
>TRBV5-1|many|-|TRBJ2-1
TGCGCCAGCAGCATCGGGACGGACTGGAGGGCGGATGAGCAGTTCTTC
CASSIGTDWRADEQFF
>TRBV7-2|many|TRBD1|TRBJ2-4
TGTGCCAGCAGCTTGGCAGGGGGCAAAAACATTCAGTACTTC
CASSLAGGKNIQYF
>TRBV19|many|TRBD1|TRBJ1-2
TGTGCCAGTAAGGGGGCGGACTATGGCTACACCTTC
CASKGADYGYTF
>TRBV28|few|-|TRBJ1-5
TGTGCCAGCAGTAAGGGTTCTCAGGGTAGGGCGCCCCAGCATTTT
CASSKGSQGRAPQHF
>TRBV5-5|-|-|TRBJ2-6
TGTGCCAGCAGCCCTGGGAATCGACGCTATGGGGCCAACGTCCTGACTTTC
CASSPGNRRYGANVLTF
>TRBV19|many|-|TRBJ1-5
TGTGCCAGTAGGTCGACGGGGTTGAGCAATCAGCCCCAGCATTTT
CASRSTGLSNQPQHF
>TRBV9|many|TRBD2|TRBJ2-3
TGTGCCAGCAGCTCGAGAGCGGGAACCGGCACAGATACGCAGTATTTT
CASSSRAGTGTDTQYF
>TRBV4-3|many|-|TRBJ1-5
TGCGCCAGCAGCCAAGACAGGGTTGGGGATCCCAATCAGCCCCAGCATTTT
CASSQDRVGDPNQPQHF
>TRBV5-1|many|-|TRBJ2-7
TGCGCCAGCAGCTTGTTTCAGGGTCGCGAGCAGTACTTC
CASSLFQGREQYF